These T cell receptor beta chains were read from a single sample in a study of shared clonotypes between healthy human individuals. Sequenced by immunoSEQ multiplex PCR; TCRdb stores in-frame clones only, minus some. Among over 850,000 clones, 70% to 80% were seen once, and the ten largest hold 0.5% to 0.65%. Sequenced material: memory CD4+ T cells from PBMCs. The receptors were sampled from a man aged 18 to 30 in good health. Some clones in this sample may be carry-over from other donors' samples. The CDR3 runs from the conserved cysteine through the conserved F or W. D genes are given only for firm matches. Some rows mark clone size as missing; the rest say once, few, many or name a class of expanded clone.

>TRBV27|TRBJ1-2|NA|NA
CASSLSWGGGQRYGYTF
TGTGCCAGCAGTTTATCCTGGGGGGGTGGACAGCGCTATGGCTACACCTTC
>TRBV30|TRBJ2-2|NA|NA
CAWRVGSVNTGELFF
TGTGCCTGGAGGGTAGGTAGCGTGAACACCGGGGAGCTGTTTTTT
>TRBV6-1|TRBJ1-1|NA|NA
CASSPVRNTEAFF
TGTGCCAGCTCCCCAGTAAGGAACACTGAAGCTTTCTTT
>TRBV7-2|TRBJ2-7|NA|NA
CASSQPLAGLGEQYF
TGTGCCAGCAGCCAGCCCCTCGCCGGATTGGGCGAGCAGTACTTC
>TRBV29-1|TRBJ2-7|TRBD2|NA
CSVVERGDEQYF
TGCAGCGTTGTGGAGCGGGGCGACGAGCAGTACTTC
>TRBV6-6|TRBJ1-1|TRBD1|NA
CASSYAGQGYTEAFF
TGTGCCAGCAGTTACGCCGGACAGGGTTACACTGAAGCTTTCTTT
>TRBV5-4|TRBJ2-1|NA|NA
CASSIPEGYNEQFF
TGTGCCAGCAGCATCCCGGAGGGATACAATGAGCAGTTCTTC
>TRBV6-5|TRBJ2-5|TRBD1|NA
CASSYSRDRGRETQYF
TGTGCCAGCAGTTACTCGCGGGACAGGGGGAGGGAGACCCAGTACTTC
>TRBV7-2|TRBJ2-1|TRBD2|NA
CASSLVRAGGYNEQFF
TGTGCCAGCAGCTTAGTCCGGGCGGGAGGGTACAATGAGCAGTTCTTC
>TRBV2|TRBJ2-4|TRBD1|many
CASGRAKGSRDRELAKNIQYF
TGTGCCAGCGGTCGAGCCAAAGGGAGCCGGGACAGAGAGCTAGCCAAAAACATTCAGTACTTC
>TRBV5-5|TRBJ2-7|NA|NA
CASSNSPQQIYEQYF
TGTGCCAGCAGCAACTCCCCCCAGCAGATATACGAGCAGTACTTC
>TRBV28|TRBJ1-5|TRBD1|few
CASSPPVPGQGAPQHF
TGTGCCAGCAGTCCCCCGGTCCCGGGACAGGGGGCCCCCCAGCATTTT
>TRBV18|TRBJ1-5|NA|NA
CASSPGAGGQPQHF
TGTGCCAGCTCTCCAGGCGCGGGAGGGCAGCCCCAGCATTTT
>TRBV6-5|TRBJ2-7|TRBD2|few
CASSRGTSGTYEQYF
TGTGCCAGCAGCCGCGGGACTAGCGGTACCTACGAGCAGTACTTC
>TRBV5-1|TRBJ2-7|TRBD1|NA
CASSWTGDSYEQYF
TGCGCCAGCAGCTGGACAGGCGATTCCTACGAGCAGTACTTC
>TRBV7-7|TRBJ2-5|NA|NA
CASSITGHETQYF
TGTGCCAGCAGCATTACAGGGCACGAGACCCAGTACTTC
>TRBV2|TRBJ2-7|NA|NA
CASRVDSGEQYF
TGTGCCAGCAGGGTTGATTCCGGCGAGCAGTACTTC
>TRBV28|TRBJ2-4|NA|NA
CAITASYHKNIQYF
TGTGCCATTACCGCTAGCTACCACAAAAACATTCAGTACTTC
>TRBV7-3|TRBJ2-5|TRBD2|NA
CTSSLGTSGYRGETQYF
TGTACCAGCAGCTTAGGGACTAGCGGTTATCGTGGGGAGACCCAGTACTTC
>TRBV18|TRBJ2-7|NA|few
CASSPIPGTSYEQYF
TGTGCCAGCTCACCGATACCAGGGACCTCCTACGAGCAGTACTTC
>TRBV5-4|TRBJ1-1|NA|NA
CASSGAGVTEAFF
TGTGCCAGCAGTGGGGCAGGGGTCACTGAAGCTTTCTTT
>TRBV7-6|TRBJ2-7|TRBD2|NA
CASSLFTSGTYEQYF
TGTGCCAGCAGCTTATTCACTAGCGGGACCTACGAGCAGTACTTC
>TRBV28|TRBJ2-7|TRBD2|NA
CASSILSGIGEQYF
TGTGCCAGCTCTATACTAAGCGGGATTGGGGAGCAGTACTTC
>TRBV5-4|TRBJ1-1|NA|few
CASSLPGSVTEAFF
TGTGCCAGCAGCCTCCCCGGGAGTGTCACTGAAGCTTTCTTT
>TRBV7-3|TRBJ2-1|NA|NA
CASSYGGENEQFF
TGTGCCAGCAGCTACGGAGGGGAGAATGAGCAGTTCTTC
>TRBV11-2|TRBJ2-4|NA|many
CASSPGRGNIQYF
TGTGCCAGCAGCCCAGGTCGAGGAAACATTCAGTACTTC
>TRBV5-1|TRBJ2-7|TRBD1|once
CASSPGQGGVEQYF
TGCGCCAGCAGCCCGGGACAGGGTGGGGTCGAGCAGTACTTC
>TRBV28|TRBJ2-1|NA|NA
CASSSTRGGNEQFF
TGTGCCAGCAGTTCCACCAGGGGCGGTAATGAGCAGTTCTTC
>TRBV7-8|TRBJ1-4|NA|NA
CASSLEGSSEKLFF
TGTGCCAGCAGCTTAGAAGGGAGCAGTGAAAAACTGTTTTTT
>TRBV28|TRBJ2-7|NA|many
CASSYPQGREQYF
TGTGCCAGCAGCTACCCACAGGGGAGGGAGCAGTACTTC
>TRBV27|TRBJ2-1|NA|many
CASSFFTGTPTQNEQFF
TGTGCCAGCAGTTTCTTCACCGGGACTCCGACCCAAAATGAGCAGTTCTTC
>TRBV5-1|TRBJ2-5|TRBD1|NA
CASSMLGQLQETQYF
TGCGCCAGCAGCATGTTGGGACAGCTACAAGAGACCCAGTACTTC
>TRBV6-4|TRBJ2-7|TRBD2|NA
CASSETGLASSDEQYF
TGTGCCAGCAGCGAAACGGGACTAGCGAGTTCGGACGAGCAGTACTTC
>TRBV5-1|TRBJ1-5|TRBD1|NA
CASSFGQGEGQPQHF
TGCGCCAGCAGCTTTGGACAGGGGGAAGGTCAGCCCCAGCATTTT
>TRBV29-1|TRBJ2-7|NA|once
CSVEWGNEQYF
TGCAGCGTTGAATGGGGGAACGAGCAGTACTTC
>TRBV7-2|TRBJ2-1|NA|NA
CASSLRQVGSDNEQFF
TGTGCCAGCAGCTTAAGGCAGGTGGGGTCTGACAATGAGCAGTTCTTC
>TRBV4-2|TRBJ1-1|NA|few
CASSHAGTGRRMNTEAFF
TGTGCCAGCAGCCACGCCGGAACAGGGAGAAGGATGAACACTGAAGCTTTCTTT
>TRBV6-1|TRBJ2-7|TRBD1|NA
CASRGDRGASYEQYF
TGTGCCAGCAGAGGGGACAGGGGGGCCTCCTACGAGCAGTACTTC
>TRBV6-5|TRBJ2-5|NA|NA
CATSGPGEETQYF
TGTGCCACTTCCGGCCCCGGCGAGGAGACCCAGTACTTC
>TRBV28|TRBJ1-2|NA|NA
CASSFVATLGGYTF
TGTGCCAGCAGTTTTGTGGCCACCCTGGGCGGCTACACCTTC
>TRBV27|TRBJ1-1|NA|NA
CASSLSGRGPRTEAFF
TGTGCCAGCAGTTTATCGGGCAGGGGACCCCGCACTGAAGCTTTCTTT
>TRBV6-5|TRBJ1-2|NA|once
CASSYSSSYRVGGYTF
TGTGCCAGCAGTTACTCGTCTTCCTACAGGGTAGGCGGCTACACCTTC
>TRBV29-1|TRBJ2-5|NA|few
CSVEGGEYQETQYF
TGCAGCGTTGAGGGGGGAGAGTACCAAGAGACCCAGTACTTC
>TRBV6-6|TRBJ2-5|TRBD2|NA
CASSNSGRANYF
TGTGCCAGCAGCAATAGCGGGAGGGCCAATTACTTC
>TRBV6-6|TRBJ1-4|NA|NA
CASSFRGTNEKLFF
TGTGCCAGCAGTTTCCGAGGGACTAATGAAAAACTGTTTTTT
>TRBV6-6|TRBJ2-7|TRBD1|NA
CASSYWTGSGEQYF
TGTGCCAGCAGTTACTGGACAGGGTCTGGCGAGCAGTACTTC
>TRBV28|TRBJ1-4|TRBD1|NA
CASSSSGGKDEKLFF
TGTGCCAGCAGTTCCTCAGGGGGGAAGGACGAAAAACTGTTTTTT
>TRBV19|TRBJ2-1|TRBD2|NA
CASGAGGVRYNEQFF
TGTGCCAGTGGCGCGGGAGGGGTACGATACAATGAGCAGTTCTTC
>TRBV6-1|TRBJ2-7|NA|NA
CAARTPTKGNTF
TGTGCCGCGAGAACACCTACTAAGGGCAATACATTC
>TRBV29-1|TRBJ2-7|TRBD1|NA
CSAMPGQGSYEQYF
TGCAGCGCCATGCCGGGACAGGGGTCTTACGAGCAGTACTTC